This T cell receptor (beta chain) originates from a study of lymphopenia after photon versus proton radiotherapy. Study-wide results and caveats: After the lymphocyte nadir, photon-treated repertoires showed oligoclonal expansion, especially of CD8+ Temra cells.

Sequencing used immunoSEQ multiplex PCR; TCRdb keeps in-frame clones, though not all of them. Seen here are roughly 76,000 clones, just under 95% observed once, and the top ten hold around 2.2%. The germline V gene has CDR1 SGHTA and CDR2 FQGNSA. V was shortened by 1 base and J by 9 bases, with 16 bases between the two germline ends. This CDR3 region has 15 residues. As for this clone: Its antigen is undetermined.

This TCR was sampled from a woman aged 40 to 50 with cholangiocarcinoma. The sequenced sample was peripheral blood, obtained from a patient treated with photon-based radiotherapy. J is TRBJ2-1 and V is TRBV7-2, with D possibly called TRBD1 or TRBD2 (5 bases each). The CDR3 DNA is TGTGCCAGCAGCTTAGTAAGGGTTGGGGGAACTGAGCAGTTCTTC. It specifies CASSLVRVGGTEQFF.